This T cell receptor (beta chain) is from a study of Ad26.COV2.S vaccination and SARS-CoV-2 variants. Overall study: Among those in the COV1001 Ad26.COV2.S trial arm was the donor. Study-wide results and caveats: Vaccinees displayed broader spike-specific TCR repertoires than placebo recipients. Analyses that measured TCR breadth and depth may have underestimated total T cell responses.

A word on this clone: Its target is unknown.

Treatment reported: some 20 received Ad26.COV2.S at low or high dose, single or two shots; 5 received placebo; per-sample allocation not given. Repertoires come from day 63 after the first vaccine or placebo injection. Recruitment in Boston yielded a donor of adult age, 18-55 years. Germline CDR1 MDHEN, CDR2 SYDVKM. The CDR3 totals 13 residues. V dropped 6 bases and J dropped 7; count of bases not matched to a gene: 5. Using immunoSEQ multiplex PCR, the repertoire was profiled, and TCRdb retains in-frame clones only, with some absent. The sample lists roughly 400,000 clones, about nine tenths occurring once.

The source material was peripheral blood, sampled in a trial of Ad26.COV2.S vaccine versus placebo. The gene calls are TRBV28 and TRBJ1-1; 10 positions agree with TRBD1. The clonotype was recovered from a person between 18 and 60 years old who received the Ad26.COV2.S COVID-19 vaccine or a placebo. The CDR3, as DNA: TGTGCCAGCAGAGGACAGGGGGTAAGTGAAGCTTTCTTT. It encodes CASRGQGVSEAFF.